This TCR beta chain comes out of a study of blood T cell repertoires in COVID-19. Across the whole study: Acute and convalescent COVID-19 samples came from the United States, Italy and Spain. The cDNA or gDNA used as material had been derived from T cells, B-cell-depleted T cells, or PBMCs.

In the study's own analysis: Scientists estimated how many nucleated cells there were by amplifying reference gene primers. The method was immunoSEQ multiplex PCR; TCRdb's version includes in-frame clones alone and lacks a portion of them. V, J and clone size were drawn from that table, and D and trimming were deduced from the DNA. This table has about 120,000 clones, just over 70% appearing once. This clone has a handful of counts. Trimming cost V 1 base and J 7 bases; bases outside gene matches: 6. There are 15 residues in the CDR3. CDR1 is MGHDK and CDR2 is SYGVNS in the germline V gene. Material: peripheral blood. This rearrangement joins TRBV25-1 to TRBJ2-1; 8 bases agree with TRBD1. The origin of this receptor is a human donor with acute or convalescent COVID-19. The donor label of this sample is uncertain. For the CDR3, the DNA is TGTGCCAGCAGTGAATTTAGGGGACAGGCTAATGAGCAGTTCTTC. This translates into CASSEFRGQANEQFF.